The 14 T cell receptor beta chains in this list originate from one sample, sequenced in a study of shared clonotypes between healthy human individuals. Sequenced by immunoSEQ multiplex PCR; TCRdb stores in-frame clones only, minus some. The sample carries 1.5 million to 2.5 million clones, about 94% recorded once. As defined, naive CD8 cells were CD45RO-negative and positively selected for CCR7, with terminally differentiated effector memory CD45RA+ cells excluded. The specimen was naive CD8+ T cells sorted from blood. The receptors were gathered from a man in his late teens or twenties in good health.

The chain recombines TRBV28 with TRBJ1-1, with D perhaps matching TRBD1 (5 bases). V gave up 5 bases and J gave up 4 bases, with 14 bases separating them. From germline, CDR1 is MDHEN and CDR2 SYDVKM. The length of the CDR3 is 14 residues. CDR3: CASSRTGGGTEAFF. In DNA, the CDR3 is TGTGCCAGCAGTCGAACAGGCGGGGGCACTGAAGCTTTCTTT.

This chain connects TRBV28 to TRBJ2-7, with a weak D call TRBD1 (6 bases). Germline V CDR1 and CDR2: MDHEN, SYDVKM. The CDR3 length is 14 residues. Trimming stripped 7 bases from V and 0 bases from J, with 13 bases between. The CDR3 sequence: CASIMTGHSYEQYF. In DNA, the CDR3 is TGTGCCAGCATCATGACAGGTCACTCCTACGAGCAGTACTTC.

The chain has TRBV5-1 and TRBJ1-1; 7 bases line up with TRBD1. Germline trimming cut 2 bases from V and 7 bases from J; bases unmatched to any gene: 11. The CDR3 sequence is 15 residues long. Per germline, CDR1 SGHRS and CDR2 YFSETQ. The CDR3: CASSFIGQELNEAFF. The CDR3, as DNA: TGCGCCAGCAGCTTCATCGGACAGGAGCTTAATGAAGCTTTCTTT.

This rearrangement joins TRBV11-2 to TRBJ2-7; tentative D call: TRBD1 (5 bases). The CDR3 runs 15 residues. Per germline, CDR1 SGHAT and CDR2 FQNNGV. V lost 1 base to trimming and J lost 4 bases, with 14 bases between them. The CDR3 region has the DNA TGTGCCAGCAGCTTAGTATATACAGGATCATACGAGCAGTACTTC. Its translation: CASSLVYTGSYEQYF.

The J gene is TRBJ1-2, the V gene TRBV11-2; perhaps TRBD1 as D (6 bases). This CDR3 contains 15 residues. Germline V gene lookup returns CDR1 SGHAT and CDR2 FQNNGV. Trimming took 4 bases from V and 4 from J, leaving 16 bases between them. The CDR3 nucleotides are TGTGCCAGCAGCTCGCAGACAGGAGATAGCTATGGCTACACCTTC. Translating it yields CASSSQTGDSYGYTF.

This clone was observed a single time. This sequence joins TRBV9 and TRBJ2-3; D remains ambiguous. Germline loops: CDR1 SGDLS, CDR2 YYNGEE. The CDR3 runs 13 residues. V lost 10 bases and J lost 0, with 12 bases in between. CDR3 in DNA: TGTGCCTCCCGGCCGCTGAGCACAGATACGCAGTATTTT. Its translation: CASRPLSTDTQYF.

As DNA, the CDR3 is TGTGCCAGCAGTGGGCGGACAGGGGGCGCGCACTACACCTTC. Protein product: CASSGRTGGAHYTF. The V call is TRBV28, the J call TRBJ1-2; 11 positions match TRBD1. The CDR3 is 14 residues long. Germline trimming cut 5 bases from V and 10 bases from J; bases unmatched to any gene: 9. Germline assignment: CDR1 MDHEN and CDR2 SYDVKM.

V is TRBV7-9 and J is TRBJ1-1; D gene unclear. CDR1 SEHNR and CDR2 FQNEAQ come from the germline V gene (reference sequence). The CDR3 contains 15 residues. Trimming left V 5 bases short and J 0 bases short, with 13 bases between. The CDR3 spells CASSDIRVVNTEAFF. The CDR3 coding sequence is TGTGCCAGCAGCGACATTCGTGTGGTGAACACTGAAGCTTTCTTT.

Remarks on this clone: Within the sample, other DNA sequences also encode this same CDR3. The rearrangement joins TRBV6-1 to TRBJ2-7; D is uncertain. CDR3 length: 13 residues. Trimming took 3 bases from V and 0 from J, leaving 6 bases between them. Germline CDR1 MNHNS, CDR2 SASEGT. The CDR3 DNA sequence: TGTGCCAGCAGTGATAGGGTCTCCTACGAGCAGTACTTC. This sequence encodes CASSDRVSYEQYF.

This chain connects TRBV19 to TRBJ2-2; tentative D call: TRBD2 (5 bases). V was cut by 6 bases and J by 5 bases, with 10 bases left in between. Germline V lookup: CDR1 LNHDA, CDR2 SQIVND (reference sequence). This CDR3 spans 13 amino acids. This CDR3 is CASRVAGTGELFF. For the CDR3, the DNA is TGTGCCAGTAGGGTGGCGGGTACCGGGGAGCTGTTTTTT.

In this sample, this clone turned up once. CDR3 DNA: TGTGCCAGCAGCCCCGGTCTAGCGGGGAAGAAAGATTACAATGAGCAGTTCTTC. It yields the protein CASSPGLAGKKDYNEQFF. The gene calls are TRBV11-3 and TRBJ2-1, with 9 bases aligning to TRBD2. The CDR3 has 18 residues. Trimming at V came to 5 bases and at J to 4 bases, leaving 15 bases not matched to a gene. Germline assignment: CDR1 SGHNT and CDR2 YENEEA.

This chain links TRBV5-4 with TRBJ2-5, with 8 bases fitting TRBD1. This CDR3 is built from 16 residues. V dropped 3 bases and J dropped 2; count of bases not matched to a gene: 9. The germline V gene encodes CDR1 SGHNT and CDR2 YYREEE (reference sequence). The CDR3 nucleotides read TGTGCCAGCAGCTCCGGCGGGACAGGAGTTCAAGAGACCCAGTACTTC. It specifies CASSSGGTGVQETQYF.

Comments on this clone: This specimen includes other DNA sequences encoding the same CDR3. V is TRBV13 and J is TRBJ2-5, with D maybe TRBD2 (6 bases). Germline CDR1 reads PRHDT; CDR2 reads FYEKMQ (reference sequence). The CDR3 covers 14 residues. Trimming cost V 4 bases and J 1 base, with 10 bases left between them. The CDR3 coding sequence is TGTGCCAGCAGCTCCCGGGACTCCCAAGAGACCCAGTACTTC. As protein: CASSSRDSQETQYF.

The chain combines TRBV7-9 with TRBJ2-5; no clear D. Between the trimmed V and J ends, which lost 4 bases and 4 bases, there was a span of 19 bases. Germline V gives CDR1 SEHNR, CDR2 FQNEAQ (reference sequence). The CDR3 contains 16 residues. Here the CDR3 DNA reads TGTGCCAGCAGCTACCCCGCCCGTGGTACCCCAGAGACCCAGTACTTC. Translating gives CASSYPARGTPETQYF.